A single sample is the source of the 4 T cell receptor beta chains below, sequenced in a study of T cells in Graves' hyperthyroidism and ophthalmopathy. The TCR beta CDR3 regions underwent amplification using RNA transcripts as the source. Primed by the HTBI set, a first-round RT-PCR was run on the TCR CDR3. TCRdb redid the calling of the multiplex PCR reads with MiXCR, one entry per CDR3 protein. The table includes about 610,000 distinct CDR3 sequences, 16% detected once. The specimen was blood. These TCRs come from a woman aged 35 to 49 with Graves' ophthalmopathy.

This clonotype was observed many times. The J gene is TRBJ2-1, the V gene TRBV20-1; 8 bases agree with TRBD2. Germline CDR1 is DFQATT and CDR2 is SNEGSKA (reference sequence). This CDR3 contains 14 residues. V shed 0 bases, J shed 2 bases, and the junction held 0 bases outside the gene matches. The CDR3 sequence: CSARERGAYNEQFF. In nucleotides, the CDR3 is TGCAGTGCTAGAGAGCGGGGGGCCTACAATGAGCAGTTCTTC.

This clonotype has a handful of counts. The chain links TRBV5-1 to TRBJ2-7; possible D gene TRBD2, 6 bases. CDR3 length equals 15 residues. The germline CDR1 and CDR2 sequences are SGHRS and YFSETQ. Trimming left V 5 bases short and J 5 bases short, with 20 bases between. The CDR3 loop reads CASSLLLGTSNEQYF. The CDR3 DNA follows: TGCGCCAGCAGTCTGCTACTCGGGACTTCCAACGAGCAGTACTTC. Variable domain in full (rest from reference TRBV5-1 and TRBJ2-7): KAGVTQTPRYLIKTRGQQVTLSCSPISGHRSVSWYQQTPGQGLQFLFEYFSETQRNKGNFPGRFSGRQFSNSRSEMNVSTLELGDSALYLCASSLLLGTSNEQYFGPGTRLTVT.

This clonotype was counted a few times. The CDR3 DNA reads as TGTGCCAGCAGCCAACGCCTATGGACTAGCGTTGATGAGCAGTTCTTC. Protein sequence: CASSQRLWTSVDEQFF. The rearrangement links TRBV3-1 to TRBJ2-1, with 9 bases fitting TRBD2. V lost 2 bases to trimming and J lost 8 bases; unmatched junction nucleotides: 10. The CDR3 has 16 amino acids. Germline CDR1 LGHDT, CDR2 YNNKEL (reference sequence).

This clonotype has at least ten counts. V is TRBV6-1 and J is TRBJ2-3; weak D call: TRBD2 (6 bases). The CDR3 totals 15 residues. With 10 bases removed from V and 4 bases from J, the gap between germline ends came to 21 bases. CDR1 is MNHNS and CDR2 is SASEGT in the germline V gene. The DNA of the CDR3 is TGTGCCACCCTCCGATCCGGCGGGGTTGCAGATACGCAGTATTTT. This gives the protein CATLRSGGVADTQYF.